This passage covers 27 T cell receptor beta chains from one sample sequenced in a study of control samples from healthy donors and cancer patients (TCRdb year 2020). Libraries were constructed by the immunoSEQ multiplex PCR assay. TCRdb carries this immuneACCESS record with in-frame sequences only. Its versions omit some clonotypes, under half of them owing to an unresolved V gene in the studies checked, with the rest unexplained. The sample table holds about 110,000 clones, of which 88% were seen once. The leading ten clones occupy 3.5% to 4% of the sample. The sample was PBMCs. These receptors originate from a woman aged 60 to 75 with lung cancer.

This chain connects TRBV25-1 to TRBJ1-6; TRBD1 aligns across 9 bases. In germline, CDR1 is MGHDK, CDR2 SYGVNS. CDR3 length: 15 amino acids. V was clipped by 6 bases and J by 5 bases; unmatched bases: 5. The CDR3 reads CASRGTGGNNSPLHF. The DNA of the CDR3 is TGTGCCAGCAGGGGAACAGGGGGCAATAATTCACCCCTCCACTTT.

The chain recombines TRBV5-1 with TRBJ2-1; D is unresolved. The CDR3 covers 11 residues. V gave up 0 bases and J gave up 10 bases, with 5 bases separating them. The germline V gene encodes CDR1 SGHRS and CDR2 YFSETQ. As DNA, the CDR3 is TGCGCCAGCAGCTTGGACCAGGAGCAGTTCTTC. Its protein product is CASSLDQEQFF.

This clone showed up just once. The rearrangement joins TRBV9 to TRBJ1-2, with TRBD1 matching over 10 bases. The CDR3 is made up of 16 amino acids. Trimming removed 4 bases from V and 3 bases from J; junction bases left unmatched: 9. The germline CDR1 and CDR2 sequences are SGDLS and YYNGEE. The CDR3 reads CASSPRPGTGDYGYTF. CDR3 nucleotide sequence: TGTGCCAGCAGCCCCCGTCCCGGGACAGGGGACTATGGCTACACCTTC.

The rearrangement uses TRBV6-6 and TRBJ1-5; 8 positions match TRBD1. Germline-derived CDR1 and CDR2 are MNHNY and SVGAGI (reference sequence). This CDR3 spans 15 amino acids. V dropped 5 bases and J dropped 5; count of bases not matched to a gene: 8. This CDR3 reads CASSRDRGIDQPQHF. The CDR3 DNA reads TGTGCCAGCAGTCGAGACAGGGGAATTGATCAGCCCCAGCATTTT.

This chain uses TRBV7-2 with TRBJ1-4; TRBD1 might be the D (6 bases). The V gene lost 5 bases and the J gene lost 8 bases, with 18 bases spanning the gap. The V gene's germline CDR1 is SGHTA and CDR2 FQGNSA. The length of the CDR3 is 15 residues. The CDR3 spells CASSALGGADEKLFF. The CDR3 nucleotides are TGTGCCAGCAGCGCCCTGGGGGGGGCCGACGAAAAACTGTTTTTT. Full variable domain (outside the CDR3, taken from reference TRBV7-2 and TRBJ1-4): GAGVSQSPSNKVTEKGKDVELRCDPISGHTALYWYRQSLGQGLEFLIYFQGNSAPDKSGLPSDRFSAERTGGSVSTLTIQRTQQEDSAVYLCASSALGGADEKLFFGSGTQLSVL.

V and J are TRBV29-1 and TRBJ1-2, with D perhaps matching TRBD1 (6 bases). The CDR3 sequence is 14 residues long. The V gene's germline CDR1 is SQVTM and CDR2 ANQGSEA. V shed 0 bases and J shed 8 bases, with 16 bases lying between them. Here the CDR3 DNA reads TGCAGCGTTGAAGATCTTCAGGGGTTGAGCGGCTACACCTTC. This codes for CSVEDLQGLSGYTF.

Written as DNA, the CDR3 is TGCAGCGTTGTCGGGCCGGCGGGTAACACTGAAGCTTTCTTT. This encodes CSVVGPAGNTEAFF. The genes are TRBV29-1 and TRBJ1-1; D remains unclear. CDR1 is SQVTM, CDR2 ANQGSEA, per germline. The CDR3 sequence is 14 residues long. V dropped 4 bases and J dropped 2 bases, with 14 bases sitting between them.

The chain has TRBV12-5 and TRBJ1-5; D is possibly TRBD1 (5 bases). The germline V gene has CDR1 LGHNT and CDR2 FRNRAP. CDR3 size: 14 residues. Between the trimmed V and J ends, which lost 6 bases and 4 bases, there was a span of 13 bases. The CDR3 loop is CASGPGEANQPQHF. The CDR3 DNA reads TGTGCTAGTGGGCCGGGGGAGGCGAATCAGCCCCAGCATTTT.

The genes are TRBV19 and TRBJ1-5; 7 nucleotides agree with TRBD1. The CDR3 spans 14 residues. V lost 10 bases, J lost 2 bases, and 8 bases stayed unmatched. Germline V gives CDR1 LNHDA, CDR2 SQIVND (reference sequence). The CDR3 nucleotides read TGTGCCACCCGGGGACAGTCGGGCAATCAGCCCCAGCATTTT. Amino acid sequence: CATRGQSGNQPQHF.

This clone was seen a single time. This chain links TRBV20-1 with TRBJ1-1; D not resolved. Per germline, CDR1 DFQATT and CDR2 SNEGSKA (reference sequence). The CDR3 totals 8 residues. CDR3 sequence reads: CRGVRAFF. As DNA, the CDR3 is TGCAGGGGTGTCCGAGCTTTCTTT.

The chain uses TRBV11-2 and TRBJ2-3; 12 nucleotides line up with TRBD2. Germline lookup yields CDR1 SGHAT and CDR2 FQNNGV. This CDR3 spans 17 amino acids. V dropped 1 base and J dropped 4; count of bases not matched to a gene: 6. Here the CDR3 reads CASSLGTSGAFSDTQYF. For the CDR3, the DNA is TGTGCCAGCAGCTTAGGGACTAGCGGGGCGTTCTCAGATACGCAGTATTTT.

This clone occurred once. The chain recombines TRBV6-6 with TRBJ2-7, with TRBD2 identical over 13 bases. Germline V gene sequence: CDR1 MNHNY, CDR2 SVGAGI (reference sequence). The CDR3 covers 15 residues. J gave up 2 bases and V 6 bases, and 4 bases lay outside the gene matches. The CDR3 coding sequence is TGTGCCAGCAGCGCGGGACTAGCGGGGCCCTACGAGCAGTACTTC. Its protein is CASSAGLAGPYEQYF.

This clone was counted a few times. The rearrangement links TRBV28 to TRBJ2-7; D is uncertain. The CDR3 totals 12 residues. The germline CDR1 and CDR2 sequences are MDHEN and SYDVKM. V shed 6 bases and J shed 3 bases, with 9 bases lying between them. This chain's CDR3 is CASRPANYEQYF. CDR3 sequence (DNA): TGTGCCAGCAGACCAGCGAACTACGAGCAGTACTTC.

This clone was seen only once. This chain links TRBV28 with TRBJ2-7, with D unresolved. V lost 4 bases and J lost 2, with 6 bases in between. Germline V gene lookup returns CDR1 MDHEN and CDR2 SYDVKM. This CDR3 is 12 amino acids long. The CDR3 reads CASSSRTYEQYF. For the CDR3, the DNA is TGTGCCAGCAGTTCGAGGACCTACGAGCAGTACTTC. Supplemented by reference TRBV28 and TRBJ2-7, the full variable domain reads DVKVTQSSRYLVKRTGEKVFLECVQDMDHENMFWYRQDPGLGLRLIYFSYDVKMKEKGDIPEGYSVSREKKERFSLILESASTNQTSMYLCASSSRTYEQYFGPGTRLTVT.

The chain recombines TRBV10-3 with TRBJ1-1; D is possibly TRBD1 (5 bases). Trimming took off 6 bases at V and 3 bases at J, with 11 bases between the two ends. CDR1 ENHRY and CDR2 SYGVKD come from the germline V gene. The CDR3 extends over 13 amino acids. CDR3 protein: CAIRSGGHTEAFF. The CDR3 nucleotides are TGTGCCATCAGGTCCGGGGGACACACTGAAGCTTTCTTT.

The chain is built from TRBV5-1 and TRBJ2-2; perhaps TRBD2 as D (6 bases). The CDR3 covers 16 residues. V was shortened by 4 bases and J by 2 bases, with 15 bases between the two germline ends. CDR1 SGHRS and CDR2 YFSETQ come from the germline V gene. The CDR3 spells CASSAGGGLNTGELFF. The CDR3 nucleotides read TGCGCCAGCAGCGCTGGGGGAGGCCTAAACACCGGGGAGCTGTTTTTT.

DNA of the CDR3: TGTGCTAGTGGTTTGGTAGGTGGAAACACCATATATTTT. It is translated as CASGLVGGNTIYF. This sequence joins TRBV12-5 and TRBJ1-3; D call uncertain. This CDR3 has 13 residues. V gave up 0 bases and J gave up 3 bases, with 3 bases separating them. In germline, CDR1 is LGHNT, CDR2 FRNRAP.

In its sample, this clone was seen once. The chain carries TRBV6-6 and TRBJ1-2, with 7 bases lining up with TRBD1. CDR3 length equals 17 residues. Germline V gene lookup returns CDR1 MNHNY and CDR2 SVGAGI (reference sequence). Trimming took 5 bases from V and 1 from J; bases not matched to a gene: 13. The CDR3 sequence: CASSRGQIRTRNYGYTF. The CDR3 DNA is TGTGCCAGCAGTCGGGGACAGATAAGAACTCGTAACTATGGCTACACCTTC.

The V and J genes are TRBV18 and TRBJ2-6; tentative D call: TRBD1 (6 bases). Germline-derived CDR1 and CDR2 are KGHSH and LQKENI. The CDR3 totals 19 residues. The ends were cut back, 3 bases at V and 2 bases at J, with 20 bases in the middle. The CDR3 nucleotides read TGTGCCAGCTCACCTCCGGGAACAGGGACGGGTGCTGGGGCCAACGTCCTGACTTTC. Its translation is CASSPPGTGTGAGANVLTF.

This chain uses TRBV6-5 with TRBJ2-7; unclear D gene. CDR1 and CDR2 from the germline V gene are MNHEY and SVGAGI. Deletions cut 6 bases from V and 2 bases from J, with 14 bases between. The length of the CDR3 is 14 residues. CDR3 DNA: TGTGCCAGCAGAAACCTTCGGACGACCTACGAGCAGTACTTC. Translating it yields CASRNLRTTYEQYF.

This clone appeared once. The genes are TRBV19 and TRBJ1-5; D ambiguous. The germline gives CDR1 LNHDA, CDR2 SQIVND (reference sequence). The CDR3 spans 13 residues. The germline V and J ends were trimmed by 6 bases and 3 bases, with 9 bases remaining between them. In DNA form, the CDR3 reads TGTGCCAGTAGGGGATATGTCAATCAGCCCCAGCATTTT. This sequence encodes CASRGYVNQPQHF. Full variable domain (rest looked up from reference TRBV19 and TRBJ1-5): DGGITQSPKYLFRKEGQNVTLSCEQNLNHDAMYWYRQDPGQGLRLIYYSQIVNDFQKGDIAEGYSVSREKKESFPLTVTSAQKNPTAFYLCASRGYVNQPQHFGDGTRLSIL.

The sample holds one count of this clone. This chain connects TRBV29-1 to TRBJ1-5; the D gene is possibly TRBD1 (5 bases). The germline gives CDR1 SQVTM, CDR2 ANQGSEA. Trimming shortened V by 7 bases and J by 4 bases, and 17 bases separated the two germline ends. This CDR3 region has 14 residues. CDR3: CSAPLGVRNQPQHF. For the CDR3, the DNA is TGCAGCGCCCCCCTGGGGGTTCGAAATCAGCCCCAGCATTTT.

The chain uses TRBV11-3 and TRBJ2-1, with TRBD2 matching over 13 bases. CDR1 is SGHNT, CDR2 YENEEA, per germline. After removal of 11 bases from V and 5 bases from J, the junction contained 6 bases not matched to a gene. This CDR3 spans 14 amino acids. The CDR3: CAVRTSGSHNEQFF. DNA for the CDR3: TGTGCCGTTCGGACTAGCGGGAGTCACAATGAGCAGTTCTTC. The complete variable domain, with remaining parts taken from reference TRBV11-3 and TRBJ2-1, reads EAGVVQSPRYKIIEKKQPVAFWCNPISGHNTLYWYLQNLGQGPELLIRYENEEAVDDSQLPKDRFSAERLKGVDSTLKIQPAELGDSAVYLCAVRTSGSHNEQFFGPGTRLTVL.

The chain couples TRBV27 to TRBJ2-7, with D uncertain. The germline CDR1 and CDR2 sequences are MNHEY and SMNVEV (reference sequence). Trimming shortened V by 3 bases and J by 5 bases, and 5 bases separated the two germline ends. There are 11 residues in the CDR3. CDR3 DNA sequence: TGTGCCAGCAGTTTCGAGGACGAGCAGTACTTC. This codes for CASSFEDEQYF.

The chain joins TRBV27 to TRBJ2-3; TRBD1 agrees at 7 bases. CDR1 is MNHEY, CDR2 SMNVEV, per germline (reference sequence). The length of the CDR3 is 16 residues. The V segment lost 4 bases and the J segment 0 bases; nucleotides outside the gene matches: 7. This CDR3 is CASSWSRTGSTDTQYF. In DNA, the CDR3 is TGTGCCAGCAGTTGGTCAAGGACAGGAAGCACAGATACGCAGTATTTT.

This chain joins TRBV25-1 and TRBJ1-1; the D is unclear. CDR3 length: 18 amino acids. Trimming removed 2 bases from V and 5 bases from J, with 24 bases in between. The germline gives CDR1 MGHDK, CDR2 SYGVNS. Here the CDR3 reads CASSENPRTAGRRTEAFF. The CDR3 coding sequence is TGTGCCAGCAGTGAAAACCCCAGGACGGCGGGAAGGAGGACTGAAGCTTTCTTT.

The chain combines TRBV11-2 with TRBJ1-5, with 7 bases lining up with TRBD1. V lost 1 base to trimming and J lost 5 bases; unmatched junction nucleotides: 5. The CDR3 covers 15 residues. Germline CDR1 and CDR2: SGHAT and FQNNGV. CDR3 coding DNA: TGTGCCAGCAGCTTAGGACAGGGAAATTATCAGCCCCAGCATTTT. Translation gives CASSLGQGNYQPQHF.